The rows below give T cell receptor beta chains drawn from one sample of a study of shared clonotypes between healthy human individuals. Clones were read by immunoSEQ multiplex PCR, and TCRdb kept only the in-frame ones, dropping some. This table holds over a million clones, more than 95% found once. The specimen was naive CD4+ T cells sorted from blood. The receptor set was obtained from a man aged 25 to 45 in good health. Each CDR3 is given with its conserved first and last residue. Each record gives: J gene, CDR3 length, D gene, clone size, V gene, CDR3 DNA, CDR3 protein. The D gene is left open where the match is weak. Size is omitted from some rows. Given values are once, few, many or a class for expanded clones.

J: TRBJ2-7
length: 12
D: NA
size: NA
V: TRBV25-1
DNA: TGTGCCAGCAGTGACGGGCACTACGAGCAGTACTTC
CDR3: CASSDGHYEQYF

J: TRBJ2-5
length: 14
D: NA
size: NA
V: TRBV5-5
DNA: TGTGCCAGCAGCTTGGACGGATACCAAGAGACCCAGTACTTC
CDR3: CASSLDGYQETQYF

J: TRBJ1-5
length: 15
D: NA
size: NA
V: TRBV19
DNA: TGTGCCAGTAGTATCCGGACAGCCCCGGTCGGGACCCAGCATTTT
CDR3: CASSIRTAPVGTQHF

J: TRBJ2-3
length: 15
D: TRBD2
size: NA
V: TRBV7-8
DNA: TGTGCCAGCAGCCCCCTAGCGGGGTCCGTGGATACGCAGTATTTT
CDR3: CASSPLAGSVDTQYF

J: TRBJ2-2
length: 14
D: NA
size: NA
V: TRBV6-6
DNA: TGTGCCAGCAACGTACGCAGGGAAGGCGGGGAGCTGTTTTTT
CDR3: CASNVRREGGELFF

J: TRBJ2-3
length: 14
D: NA
size: once
V: TRBV11-2
DNA: TGTGCCAGCAGCTTAAACAGGTACACAGATACGCAGTATTTT
CDR3: CASSLNRYTDTQYF

J: TRBJ2-1
length: 14
D: NA
size: NA
V: TRBV2
DNA: TGTGCCAGCAGGAACACAGGCGTGGGGAATGAGCAGTTCTTC
CDR3: CASRNTGVGNEQFF

J: TRBJ2-5
length: 13
D: NA
size: NA
V: TRBV5-4
DNA: TGTGCCAGCAGCTTCGTCCCCTGGGAGACCCAGTACTTC
CDR3: CASSFVPWETQYF

J: TRBJ2-6
length: 15
D: NA
size: NA
V: TRBV4-3
DNA: TGCGCCAGCAGCCAAGGAGGGGCTGGGGCCAACGTCCTGACTTTC
CDR3: CASSQGGAGANVLTF

J: TRBJ1-5
length: 13
D: TRBD1
size: NA
V: TRBV18
DNA: TGTGCCAGCTCCCCGGACAGGAATCAGCCCCAGCATTTT
CDR3: CASSPDRNQPQHF

J: TRBJ2-7
length: 15
D: NA
size: NA
V: TRBV30
DNA: TGTGCCTGGAGTCGAGCGGAGACTTTCCTACGAGGGCAGTACTTC
CDR3: CAWSRAETFLRGQYF

J: TRBJ1-1
length: 13
D: NA
size: NA
V: TRBV29-1
DNA: TGCAGCGTTCGGATTCGGCGGGGCACTGAAGCTTTCTTT
CDR3: CSVRIRRGTEAFF

J: TRBJ2-7
length: 11
D: NA
size: few
V: TRBV6-5
DNA: TGTGCCAGCAGAAGTCCCTCCGAGCAGTACTTC
CDR3: CASRSPSEQYF

J: TRBJ2-5
length: 13
D: TRBD2
size: once
V: TRBV29-1
DNA: TGCAGCACTCAGCCCGGGGGGGGTGAGACCCAGTACTTC
CDR3: CSTQPGGGETQYF

J: TRBJ2-7
length: 16
D: TRBD2
size: NA
V: TRBV11-2
DNA: TGTGCCAGCAGCTCGATCCGGACTAGCGACTCCTACGAGCAGTACTTC
CDR3: CASSSIRTSDSYEQYF

J: TRBJ2-3
length: 13
D: TRBD2
size: NA
V: TRBV2
DNA: TGTGCCAGCAGTGCTGCGGGAGAAGATACGCAGTATTTT
CDR3: CASSAAGEDTQYF

J: TRBJ2-3
length: 15
D: NA
size: once
V: TRBV7-9
DNA: TGTGCCAGCAGCCTCGGACTCAAGCCGGGGGATACGCAGTATTTT
CDR3: CASSLGLKPGDTQYF

J: TRBJ2-3
length: 17
D: TRBD2
size: NA
V: TRBV5-4
DNA: TGTGCCAGCAGCTCCCGGACTAGCGGGAGGGTCACAGATACGCAGTATTTT
CDR3: CASSSRTSGRVTDTQYF

J: TRBJ2-2
length: 15
D: NA
size: once
V: TRBV18
DNA: TGTGCCAGCTCACCAAACGTCGGAAACACCGGGGAGCTGTTTTTT
CDR3: CASSPNVGNTGELFF

J: TRBJ2-7
length: 18
D: TRBD2
size: NA
V: TRBV7-8
DNA: TGTGCCAGCAGCTTAGTGTCCGGGACTAGCGGAAGATCCTACGAGCAGTACTTC
CDR3: CASSLVSGTSGRSYEQYF

J: TRBJ2-4
length: 11
D: NA
size: NA
V: TRBV5-6
DNA: TGTGCCAGCAGCTTGGCTGGAGCAAGGAACTTC
CDR3: CASSLAGARNF